These 14 T cell receptor beta chains were all obtained from the same sample, sequenced in a study of T-cell reconstitution after alpha-beta-depleted transplantation in children. Unique molecular identifiers were incorporated during preparation of the TCRbeta library. In TCRdb, the PCR reads were re-called with MiXCR into one record per CDR3 protein. The sample has about 500,000 distinct CDR3 sequences; more than 9.5% are singletons. Sequenced material: PBMCs, mostly from graft donor cells, taken 180 days after TCRalphabeta/CD19-depleted stem cell transplant. The source is a female patient between 2 and 15 years old who had a stem cell transplant for aplastic anemia, so the T cells may come from the graft donor.

The chain links TRBV4-1 to TRBJ2-1; 9 nucleotides align to TRBD2. The CDR3 loop spans 20 amino acids. CDR1 MGHRA and CDR2 YSYEKL come from the germline V gene. Trimming took 0 bases from V and 1 from J; bases not matched to a gene: 13. CDR3 sequence reads: CASSQEAGTSPFRSYNEQFF. The CDR3 nucleotides read TGCGCCAGCAGCCAAGAAGCCGGGACTAGCCCCTTTCGATCCTACAATGAGCAGTTCTTC.

For this clonotype: Sequence at one end of the junction differs from germline and may be a read error. The rearrangement links TRBV3-1 to TRBJ1-5, with D tentatively TRBD1 (5 bases). There are 17 residues in the CDR3. CDR1 and CDR2 (germline): LGHDT, YNNKEL (reference sequence). The DNA of the CDR3 is TGTGCCTGCAGCCAAGATAGGGGAGGTTGGGGCAATCAGCCCCAGCATTTT. Protein product: CACSQDRGGWGNQPQHF.

This rearrangement joins TRBV19 to TRBJ2-1; the D is unclear. V was pared by 6 bases and J by 4 bases, with 7 bases between. In germline, CDR1 is LNHDA, CDR2 SQIVND (reference sequence). This CDR3 spans 12 amino acids. CDR3 sequence: CASRDGYNEQFF. The CDR3 bases are TGTGCCAGTAGGGACGGGTACAATGAGCAGTTCTTC.

This clonotype appeared a few times. The chain uses TRBV6-1 and TRBJ1-5; 9 bases are shared with TRBD1. This CDR3 spans 14 amino acids. V dropped 7 bases and J dropped 7; count of bases not matched to a gene: 8. Germline loops: CDR1 MNHNS, CDR2 SASEGT. The CDR3 spells CASKLTGGLQPQHF. CDR3 nucleotides: TGTGCCAGCAAACTGACAGGGGGTCTACAGCCCCAGCATTTT.

This clonotype was recorded a few times. V and J are TRBV7-9 and TRBJ1-1, with D uncertain. The CDR3 length is 13 residues. Trimming removed 5 bases at V and 6 bases at J, with 13 bases between. In germline, CDR1 is SEHNR, CDR2 FQNEAQ (reference sequence). The CDR3 DNA follows: TGTGCCAGCAGCCCAGACTTGGGAGCTGAAGCTTTCTTT. Amino acid sequence: CASSPDLGAEAFF.

This rearrangement joins TRBV2 to TRBJ2-1; D is undetermined. There are 14 residues in the CDR3. CDR1 and CDR2 (germline): SNHLY, FYNNEI. Trimming took 5 bases from V and 5 from J, leaving 13 bases between them. The DNA of the CDR3 is TGTGCCAGCAGTCCGAACTACTCAAACAATGAGCAGTTCTTC. Translating gives CASSPNYSNNEQFF.

This clonotype turned up a few times. The rearrangement uses TRBV19 and TRBJ2-1; D is possibly TRBD1 (6 bases). CDR3 size: 14 residues. Germline loops: CDR1 LNHDA, CDR2 SQIVND (reference sequence). Trimming removed 7 bases from V and 0 bases from J, with 10 bases in between. CDR3 in amino acids: CASKGRGSYNEQFF. CDR3 nucleotide sequence: TGTGCCAGTAAGGGCAGGGGCTCCTACAATGAGCAGTTCTTC.

The chain uses TRBV7-8 and TRBJ2-4; 7 nucleotides line up with TRBD1. With 5 bases clipped from V and 5 bases from J, the junction kept 12 bases outside the gene matches. The CDR3 contains 16 residues. Germline CDR1 reads SGHVS; CDR2 reads FQNEAQ. CDR3 loop: CASSAPPPGTENIQYF. CDR3 DNA: TGTGCCAGCAGCGCACCACCCCCCGGGACAGAAAACATTCAGTACTTC.

The J gene is TRBJ2-1, the V gene TRBV7-8, with D unclear. The CDR3 contains 12 residues. The V gene lost 1 base and the J gene lost 9 bases, with 7 bases spanning the gap. Germline V gene data show CDR1 as SGHVS and CDR2 as FQNEAQ. The CDR3: CASSLEVFEQFF. The CDR3, as DNA: TGTGCCAGCAGCTTAGAAGTCTTTGAGCAGTTCTTC. Variable domain in full (rest from reference TRBV7-8 and TRBJ2-1): GAGVSQSPRYKVAKRGQDVALRCDPISGHVSLFWYQQALGQGPEFLTYFQNEAQLDKSGLPSDRFFAERPEGSVSTLKIQRTQQEDSAVYLCASSLEVFEQFFGPGTRLTVL.

In its sample, this clonotype was seen a few times. The rearrangement uses TRBV29-1 and TRBJ2-7; 7 bases align to TRBD1. V dropped 6 bases and J dropped 3; count of bases not matched to a gene: 5. The CDR3 loop spans 12 amino acids. Germline CDR1 reads SQVTM; CDR2 reads ANQGSEA. The CDR3 protein is CSVRDRVYEQYF. The CDR3 DNA reads TGCAGCGTCCGAGACAGGGTCTACGAGCAGTACTTC.

J is TRBJ2-1 and V is TRBV12-3 or TRBV12-4; 9 nucleotides line up with TRBD2. The V gene end was trimmed by 3 bases and the J gene end by 0 bases; junction bases not matched to a gene: 3. The CDR3 runs to 16 residues. CDR3: CASSLGGGASYNEQFF. CDR3 in DNA: TGTGCCAGCAGTTTGGGCGGGGGGGCCTCCTACAATGAGCAGTTCTTC.

This clonotype was seen only a few times. The chain recombines TRBV18 with TRBJ1-1, with 7 bases aligning to TRBD1. The CDR3 sequence is 14 residues long. Germline V gene data show CDR1 as KGHSH and CDR2 as LQKENI. After removal of 1 base from V and 5 bases from J, the junction contained 4 bases not matched to a gene. CDR3 protein: CASSPRRGLTEAFF. The CDR3 DNA reads as TGTGCCAGCTCACCACGGAGGGGGCTTACTGAAGCTTTCTTT.

This clonotype was seen many times. V usage is TRBV5-6 and J usage is TRBJ2-3; 7 bases align to TRBD1. V was pared by 1 base and J by 5 bases, with 4 bases of the junction left unmatched. Germline V gene data show CDR1 as SGHDT and CDR2 as YYEEEE. The CDR3 length is 14 residues. The CDR3 nucleotides are TGTGCCAGCAGCTTGCTTTCAGGGGGAGATACGCAGTATTTT. Translated: CASSLLSGGDTQYF.

This clonotype was seen ten or more times. V is TRBV7-2 and J is TRBJ1-5; D is unclear. The CDR3 is 16 residues long. Germline V gene data show CDR1 as SGHTA and CDR2 as FQGNSA. Trimming cost V 1 base and J 5 bases, with 15 bases left between them. Written as DNA, the CDR3 is TGTGCCAGCAGCTTAGTCTTTGCCTCGTACGATCAGCCCCAGCATTTT. Amino acid sequence: CASSLVFASYDQPQHF.